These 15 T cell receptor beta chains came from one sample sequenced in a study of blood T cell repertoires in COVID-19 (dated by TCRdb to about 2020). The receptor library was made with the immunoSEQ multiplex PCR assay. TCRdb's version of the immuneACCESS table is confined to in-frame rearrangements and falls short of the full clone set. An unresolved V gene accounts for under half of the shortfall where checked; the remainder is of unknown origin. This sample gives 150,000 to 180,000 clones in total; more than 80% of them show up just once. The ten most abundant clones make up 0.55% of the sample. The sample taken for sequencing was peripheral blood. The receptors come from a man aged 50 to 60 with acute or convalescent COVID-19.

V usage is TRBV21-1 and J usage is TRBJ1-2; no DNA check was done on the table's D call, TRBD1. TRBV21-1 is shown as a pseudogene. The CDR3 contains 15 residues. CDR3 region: CASSLGRGKSYGYTF. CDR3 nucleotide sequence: TGTGCCAGCAGTCTTGGCAGGGGTAAATCCTATGGCTACACCTTC.

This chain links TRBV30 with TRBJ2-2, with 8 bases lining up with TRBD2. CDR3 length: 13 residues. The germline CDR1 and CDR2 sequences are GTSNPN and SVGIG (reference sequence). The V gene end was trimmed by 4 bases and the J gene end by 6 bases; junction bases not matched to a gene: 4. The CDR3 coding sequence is TGTGCCTGGAAGCCGGGGGGGCCCGGGGAGCTGTTTTTT. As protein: CAWKPGGPGELFF.

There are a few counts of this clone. In DNA, the CDR3 is TGTGCCAGCAGCTCCGAGGGGGGGAGGTCTGGAAACACCATATATTTT. This encodes CASSSEGGRSGNTIYF. This chain uses TRBV3-1 (or the pseudogene TRBV3-2) with TRBJ1-3; possible D gene TRBD1, 6 bases. CDR3 length equals 16 residues. V was clipped by 5 bases and J by 1 base, with 15 bases between them. Germline V gene sequence: CDR1 LGHDT, CDR2 YNNKEL (reference sequence).

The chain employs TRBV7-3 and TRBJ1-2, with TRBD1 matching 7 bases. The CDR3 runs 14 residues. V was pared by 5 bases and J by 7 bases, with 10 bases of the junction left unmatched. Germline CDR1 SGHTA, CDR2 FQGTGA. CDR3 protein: CASSEHRDSSGYTF. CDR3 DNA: TGTGCCAGCAGCGAGCACCGGGACAGTTCTGGCTACACCTTC.

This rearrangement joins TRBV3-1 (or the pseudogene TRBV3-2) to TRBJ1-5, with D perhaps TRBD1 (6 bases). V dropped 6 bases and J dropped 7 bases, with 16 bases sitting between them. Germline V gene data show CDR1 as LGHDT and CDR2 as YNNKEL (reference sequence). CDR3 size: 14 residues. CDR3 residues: CASSQQGDRQPQHF. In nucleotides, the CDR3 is TGTGCCAGCAGTCAACAGGGCGATCGACAGCCCCAGCATTTT.

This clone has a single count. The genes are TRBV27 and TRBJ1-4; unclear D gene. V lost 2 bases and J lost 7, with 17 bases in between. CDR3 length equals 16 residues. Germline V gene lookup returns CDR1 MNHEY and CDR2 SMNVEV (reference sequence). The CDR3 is CASSLGVRGNGEKLFF. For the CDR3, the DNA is TGTGCCAGCAGTTTAGGCGTACGAGGGAACGGTGAAAAACTGTTTTTT.

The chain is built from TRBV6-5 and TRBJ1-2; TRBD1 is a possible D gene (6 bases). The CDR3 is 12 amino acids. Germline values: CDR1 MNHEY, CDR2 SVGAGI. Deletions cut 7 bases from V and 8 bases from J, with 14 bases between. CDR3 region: CASTLGAGGYTF. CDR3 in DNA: TGTGCCAGCACCTTGGGGGCTGGCGGCTACACCTTC.

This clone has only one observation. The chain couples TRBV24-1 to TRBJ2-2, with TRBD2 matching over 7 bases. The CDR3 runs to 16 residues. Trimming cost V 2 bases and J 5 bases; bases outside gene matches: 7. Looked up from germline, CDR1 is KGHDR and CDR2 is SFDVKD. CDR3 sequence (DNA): TGTGCCACCAGTGATTACGCGGGAGCTAGGACCGGGGAGCTGTTTTTT. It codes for CATSDYAGARTGELFF.

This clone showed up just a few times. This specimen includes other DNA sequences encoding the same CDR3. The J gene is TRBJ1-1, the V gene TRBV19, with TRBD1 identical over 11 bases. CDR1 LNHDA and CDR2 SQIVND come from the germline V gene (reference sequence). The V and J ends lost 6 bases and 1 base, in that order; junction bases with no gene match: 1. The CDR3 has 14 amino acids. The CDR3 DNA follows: TGTGCCAGTAGGGGGACAGGGGGGAACACTGAAGCTTTCTTT. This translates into CASRGTGGNTEAFF.

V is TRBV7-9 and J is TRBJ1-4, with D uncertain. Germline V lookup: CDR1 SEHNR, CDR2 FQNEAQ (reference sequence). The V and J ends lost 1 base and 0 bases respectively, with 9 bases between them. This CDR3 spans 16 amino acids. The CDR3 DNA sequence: TGTGCCAGCAGCTTAGGCCACAGCCCAACTAATGAAAAACTGTTTTTT. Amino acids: CASSLGHSPTNEKLFF.

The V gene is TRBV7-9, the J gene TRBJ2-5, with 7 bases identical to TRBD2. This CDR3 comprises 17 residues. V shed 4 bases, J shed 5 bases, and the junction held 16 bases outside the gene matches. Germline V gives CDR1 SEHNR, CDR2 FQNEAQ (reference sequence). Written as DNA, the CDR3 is TGTGCCAGCAGCTCGACTAGGGCCCCGGGGGGTTTTGAGACCCAGTACTTC. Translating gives CASSSTRAPGGFETQYF.

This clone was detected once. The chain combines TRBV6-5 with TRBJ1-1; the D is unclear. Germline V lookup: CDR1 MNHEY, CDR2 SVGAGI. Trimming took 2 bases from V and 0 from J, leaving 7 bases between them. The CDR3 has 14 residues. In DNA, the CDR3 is TGTGCCAGCAGTTACGCTACGATGAACACTGAAGCTTTCTTT. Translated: CASSYATMNTEAFF.

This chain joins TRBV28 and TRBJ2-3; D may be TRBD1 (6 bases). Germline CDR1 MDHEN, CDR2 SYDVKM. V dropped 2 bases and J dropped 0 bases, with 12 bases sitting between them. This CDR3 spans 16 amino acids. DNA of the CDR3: TGTGCCAGCAGTTTAACGTGGGGGCCTAGCACAGATACGCAGTATTTT. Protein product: CASSLTWGPSTDTQYF.

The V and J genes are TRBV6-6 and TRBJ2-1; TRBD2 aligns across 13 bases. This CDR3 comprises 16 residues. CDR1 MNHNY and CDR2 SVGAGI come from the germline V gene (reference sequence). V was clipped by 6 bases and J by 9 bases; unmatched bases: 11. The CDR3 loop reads CASSLKGLAGAGEQFF. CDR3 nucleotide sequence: TGTGCCAGCAGCTTAAAAGGACTAGCGGGGGCGGGTGAGCAGTTCTTC.

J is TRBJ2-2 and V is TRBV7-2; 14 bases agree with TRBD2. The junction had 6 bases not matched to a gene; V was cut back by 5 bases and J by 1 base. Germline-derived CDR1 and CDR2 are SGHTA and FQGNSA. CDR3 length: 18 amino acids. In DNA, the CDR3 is TGTGCCAGCAGCACGCAGGGACTAGCGGGGGTGAACACCGGGGAGCTGTTTTTT. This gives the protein CASSTQGLAGVNTGELFF.